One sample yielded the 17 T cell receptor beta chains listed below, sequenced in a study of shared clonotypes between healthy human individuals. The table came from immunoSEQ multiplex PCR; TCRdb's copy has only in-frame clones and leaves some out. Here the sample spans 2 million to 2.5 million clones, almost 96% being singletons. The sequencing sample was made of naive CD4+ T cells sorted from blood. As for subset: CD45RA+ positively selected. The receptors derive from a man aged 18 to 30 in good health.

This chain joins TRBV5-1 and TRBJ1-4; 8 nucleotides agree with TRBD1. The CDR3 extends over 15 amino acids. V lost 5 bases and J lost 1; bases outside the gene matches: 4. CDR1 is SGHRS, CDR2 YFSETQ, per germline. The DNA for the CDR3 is TGCGCCAGCAGGAGCAGGGGGCAAACTAATGAAAAACTGTTTTTT. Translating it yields CASRSRGQTNEKLFF.

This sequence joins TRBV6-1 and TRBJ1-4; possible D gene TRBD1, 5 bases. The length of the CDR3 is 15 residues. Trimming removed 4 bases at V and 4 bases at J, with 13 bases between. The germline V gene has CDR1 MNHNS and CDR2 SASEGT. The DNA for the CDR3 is TGTGCCAGCAGTGTCGGGACTGTTCTTAATGAAAAACTGTTTTTT. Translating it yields CASSVGTVLNEKLFF.

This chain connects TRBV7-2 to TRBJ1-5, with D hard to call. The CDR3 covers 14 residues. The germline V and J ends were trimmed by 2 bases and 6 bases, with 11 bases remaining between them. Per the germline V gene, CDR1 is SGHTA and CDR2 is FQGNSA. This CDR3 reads CASSLKADSQPQHF. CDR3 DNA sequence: TGTGCCAGCAGCTTAAAAGCAGATAGTCAGCCCCAGCATTTT.

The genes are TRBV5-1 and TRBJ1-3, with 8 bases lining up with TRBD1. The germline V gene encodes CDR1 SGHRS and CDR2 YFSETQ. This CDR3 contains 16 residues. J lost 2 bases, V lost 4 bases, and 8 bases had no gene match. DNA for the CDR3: TGCGCCAGCAGCATTACCCAGGGGGCTACTGGAAACACCATATATTTT. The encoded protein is CASSITQGATGNTIYF.

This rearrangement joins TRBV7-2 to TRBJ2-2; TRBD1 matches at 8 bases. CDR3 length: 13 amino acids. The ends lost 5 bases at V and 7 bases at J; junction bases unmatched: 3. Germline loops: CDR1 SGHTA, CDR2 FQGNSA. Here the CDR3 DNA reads TGTGCCAGCAGCCGACAGGGGAACGGGGAGCTGTTTTTT. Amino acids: CASSRQGNGELFF. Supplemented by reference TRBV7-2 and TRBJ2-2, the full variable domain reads GAGVSQSPSNKVTEKGKDVELRCDPISGHTALYWYRQSLGQGLEFLIYFQGNSAPDKSGLPSDRFSAERTGGSVSTLTIQRTQQEDSAVYLCASSRQGNGELFFGEGSRLTVL.

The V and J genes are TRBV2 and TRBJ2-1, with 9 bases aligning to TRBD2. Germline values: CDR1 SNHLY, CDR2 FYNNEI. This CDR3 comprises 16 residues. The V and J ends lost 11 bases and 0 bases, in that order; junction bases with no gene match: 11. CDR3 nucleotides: TGTGCCCGCTGGGGTAGCGGGAGAGGCTCCTACAATGAGCAGTTCTTC. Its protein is CARWGSGRGSYNEQFF.

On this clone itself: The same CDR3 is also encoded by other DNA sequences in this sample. CDR3 region: CASSTTSGVTGELFF. The CDR3 DNA is TGCGCCAGCAGCACGACTAGCGGGGTAACCGGGGAGCTGTTTTTT. This chain links TRBV5-1 with TRBJ2-2; 11 nucleotides align to TRBD2. V was clipped by 4 bases and J by 5 bases; unmatched bases: 4. The CDR3 spans 15 residues. Germline V lookup: CDR1 SGHRS, CDR2 YFSETQ.

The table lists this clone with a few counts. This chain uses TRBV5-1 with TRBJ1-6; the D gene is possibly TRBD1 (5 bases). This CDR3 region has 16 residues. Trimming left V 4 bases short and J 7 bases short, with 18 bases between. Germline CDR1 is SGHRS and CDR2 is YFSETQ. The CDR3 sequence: CASSRGGAQQNSPLHF. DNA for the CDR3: TGCGCCAGCAGCCGCGGAGGGGCACAGCAAAATTCACCCCTCCACTTT.

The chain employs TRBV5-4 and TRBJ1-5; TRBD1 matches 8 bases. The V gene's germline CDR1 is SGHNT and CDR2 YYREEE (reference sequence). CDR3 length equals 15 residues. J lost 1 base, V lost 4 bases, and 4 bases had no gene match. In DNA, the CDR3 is TGTGCCAGCAGCCCGGGACAGGAGAGCAATCAGCCCCAGCATTTT. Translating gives CASSPGQESNQPQHF.

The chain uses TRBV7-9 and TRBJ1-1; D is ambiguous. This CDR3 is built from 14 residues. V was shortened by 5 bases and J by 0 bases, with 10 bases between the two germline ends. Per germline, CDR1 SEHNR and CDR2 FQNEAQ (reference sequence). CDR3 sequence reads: CASSRQRMNTEAFF. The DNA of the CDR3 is TGTGCCAGCAGCCGTCAACGCATGAACACTGAAGCTTTCTTT.

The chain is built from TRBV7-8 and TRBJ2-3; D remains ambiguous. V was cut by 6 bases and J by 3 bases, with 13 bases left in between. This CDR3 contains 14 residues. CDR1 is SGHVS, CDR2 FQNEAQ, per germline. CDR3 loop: CASRPTWGTDTQYF. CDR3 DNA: TGTGCCAGCAGACCAACGTGGGGTACAGATACGCAGTATTTT.

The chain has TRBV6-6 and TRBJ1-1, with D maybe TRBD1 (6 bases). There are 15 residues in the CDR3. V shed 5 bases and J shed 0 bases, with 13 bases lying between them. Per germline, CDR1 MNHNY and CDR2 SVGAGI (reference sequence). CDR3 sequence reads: CASSPGQGLNTEAFF. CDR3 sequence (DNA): TGTGCCAGCAGTCCCGGGCAGGGGCTGAACACTGAAGCTTTCTTT.

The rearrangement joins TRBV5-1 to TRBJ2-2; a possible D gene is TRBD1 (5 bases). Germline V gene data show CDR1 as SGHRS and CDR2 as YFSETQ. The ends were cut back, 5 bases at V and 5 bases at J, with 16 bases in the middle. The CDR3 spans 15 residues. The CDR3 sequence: CASSGQGKSTGELFF. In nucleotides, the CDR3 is TGCGCCAGCAGTGGGCAGGGAAAGTCAACCGGGGAGCTGTTTTTT.

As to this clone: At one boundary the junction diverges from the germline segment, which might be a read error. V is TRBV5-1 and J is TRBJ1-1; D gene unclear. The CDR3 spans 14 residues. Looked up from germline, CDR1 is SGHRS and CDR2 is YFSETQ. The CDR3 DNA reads TGCGCCAGCAGCTTAAGAGGGTTGAACGCTGAAGCTTTCTTT. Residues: CASSLRGLNAEAFF.

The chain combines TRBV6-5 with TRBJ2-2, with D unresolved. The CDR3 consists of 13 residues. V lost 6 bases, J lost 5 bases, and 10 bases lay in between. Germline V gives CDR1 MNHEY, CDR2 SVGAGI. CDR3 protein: CASRPPGTGELFF. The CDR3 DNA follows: TGTGCCAGCAGGCCTCCGGGTACCGGGGAGCTGTTTTTT.

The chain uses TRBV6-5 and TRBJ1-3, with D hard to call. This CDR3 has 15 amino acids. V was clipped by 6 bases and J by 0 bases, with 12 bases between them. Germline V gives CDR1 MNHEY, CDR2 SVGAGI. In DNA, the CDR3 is TGTGCCAGCAGGCGGACTGGGGACTCTGGAAACACCATATATTTT. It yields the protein CASRRTGDSGNTIYF.

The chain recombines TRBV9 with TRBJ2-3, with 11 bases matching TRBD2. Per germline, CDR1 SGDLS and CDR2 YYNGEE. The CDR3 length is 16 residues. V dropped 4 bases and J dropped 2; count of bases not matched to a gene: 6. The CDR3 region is CASSTRLAGTTDTQYF. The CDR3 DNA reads TGTGCCAGCAGCACCCGACTAGCGGGGACCACAGATACGCAGTATTTT.